The source of this TCR beta chain is a study of blood T cell repertoires in COVID-19 (dated by TCRdb to 2020 to 2021). In terms of the full investigation: Samples from collaborators originated in the United States, Italy and Spain and spanned both the acute and convalescent phases of COVID-19. The material from the prospective study consisted of cDNA or gDNA derived from T cells, B-cell-depleted T cells, or PBMCs. Deeply sampled blood TCRbeta repertoires from subjects exposed to, actively infected with, or recovered from COVID-19 were included in the dataset. A freely available public database, intended as a resource for researchers studying the immune response to SARS-CoV-2, is where the repertoires were released. Samples came from the ongoing ImmuneRACE study (first 160 participants) plus 1,254 subjects from 6 global collaborators. Sample metadata almost always included a de-identified subject ID, COVID-19 status, age in years and sex. Where HLA class I and class II types were available, the types were taken from metadata supplied by the sample provider, not from assay-based typing. Study-level results and caveats: The amount of clinical and demographic metadata varied by source and participant and was provided uncurated.

Samples from volunteer blood donors who had recovered from COVID-19 were contributed by a second Seattle source. Collaborating institutions collected whole blood in K2EDTA tubes following their own protocols. For TCRbeta analysis, collaborators shipped samples in one of three forms: frozen whole blood, isolated PBMCs, or DNA extracted from either of those sample types. A word on this clone: Its antigen specificity is not known. No qualities accompany the bases; no much larger clone lies one base away.

V gives up 5 bases and J gives up 0 bases, and the segment between their germline ends measures 11 bases. CDR1 and CDR2, looked up from the germline V gene, are SGHTA and FQGNSA. From cysteine to phenylalanine, the CDR3 is 14 amino acids long. Only the CDR3 portion is preserved as DNA: 42 bases, with reading frame beginning at the first base. The immunoSEQ Assay, a bias-controlled multiplex PCR, was used to amplify TCRbeta CDR3 regions from genomic DNA. Regarding the original processing steps: Within the assay, amplification of reference gene primers was used to estimate how many nucleated cells each sample contained. To quantify the absolute abundance of each unique TCRbeta CDR3 rearrangement, sequence reads were collapsed and filtered. Productive Simpson clonality was computed per sample as the square root of Simpson's diversity index over productive rearrangements. The immuneACCESS repertoire file appears here via TCRdb, limited to in-frame rearrangements. These files lack a portion of the clones; in checked studies, under half of the deficit traces to unresolved V genes, and the cause of the others is not known. V, J and clone size are taken as reported in that table, and D and trimming were inferred from the DNA itself. For this sample the table gives around 250,000 clones, of which less than 90% were detected only once. Less than 2% of the sample belongs to the ten largest clones.

The sequence was collected from a woman aged 40 to 50 who had recovered from COVID-19. The sequenced sample consisted of peripheral blood. This chain is built from TRBV7-2 and TRBJ2-7; matching of 6 bases hints at TRBD1 as the D gene. CDR3 protein: CASSPDRSSYEQYF. The bases read TGTGCCAGCAGCCCCGACAGGAGCTCCTACGAGCAGTACTTC.